This T cell receptor (beta chain) was found in a study of blood T cells in healthy people across ages (dated by TCRdb to the mid-2010s). For the study in its entirety: Template switching captured roughly one uniquely barcoded TCR beta cDNA molecule per two T cells in model experiments. The study measured age-related changes in TCR beta repertoire diversity using deep sequencing normalized with unique cDNA molecular identifiers. Four age groups were formed from the donors: young (average roughly 15 years), middle-aged (approximately 40), aged (under 70) and long-lived (roughly 88). To avoid experimental bias, donors of different ages were spread randomly across the sequencing lanes. For two donors (one aged 18 to 30 and one aged 80 or older), the study analyzed two additional independent replicas of 1 million unique cDNA reads from the same blood draw.

There are 14 amino acids in the CDR3, from cysteine to phenylalanine inclusive. Only the CDR3 portion is preserved as DNA: 42 bases, with reading frame beginning at the first base. The germline V end is reduced by 1 base and the J end by 7 bases; junction bases left unmatched: 3. Libraries were made using 5' RACE. Sequenced on an Illumina HiSeq 2500. A second PCR of about 7 to 12 cycles was run with a J-beta primer mix and a sample-barcoded 5' primer. Each TCR beta cDNA molecule received a unique molecular identifier from a template-switch 5' adaptor carrying 12 random nucleotides. Each sample yielded at least 3 million CDR3-containing paired-end reads. The Mint cDNA synthesis kit, primed by a TRBC-specific oligonucleotide, was used to synthesize first-strand cDNA from all RNA. Following uracil-DNA glycosylase treatment, all cDNA underwent a first 18-cycle PCR with the universal primers M1SS and BC2_uni_R. On the study's bioinformatics: For normalization, 1 million high-quality reads, each with a distinct molecular identifier, were randomly selected from each sample. Instead of being binned into consensus sequences, reads that shared molecular identifiers were thrown out. MiTCR, run with a Q25 quality threshold and the strictest error-elimination algorithm, handled CDR3 identification, clonotype clustering and error correction. A nonparametric unseen species model with Euler transformation was used to estimate a lower bound on total TCR beta diversity. TCRdb reworked the public reads: Q25 trimming with fastp, MiXCR clone assembly, productive beta chains retained. Each record represents a unique CDR3 protein, reported with the most common genes and DNA among its rows. TCRdb's processing, not the authors' own work, is the source of the V and J calls. For this sample the table gives approximately 810,000 distinct CDR3 sequences, of which 29% were detected only once. Jointly, the top ten make up approximately 15% of the sample.

Ten or more counts support this clonotype. There is no known antigen for this receptor. No much larger clonotype is one base removed from it; base qualities were not supplied. Points the paper makes about the study in general: Observed TCR beta diversity correlated strongly with the percentage of naive T cells measured by flow cytometry. As age increased, observed TCR beta diversity per million T cells dropped in a roughly linear way, and a significant reduction was already evident by age about 36. Compared with the aged group, more naive CD4+ T cells, fewer expanded clones and increased TCR diversity were shown by the long-lived group, suggesting age selection. The CMV infection status of donors was not known, potentially confounding age-related changes in expanded clonotypes. Estimates of total diversity from one million sequenced T cells were regarded as lower bounds and underestimates. Conclusive comparison of naive and antigen-experienced compartments was prevented by the profiling of bulk unsorted PBMCs.

The roughly 39 donors, aged about 6 to 100 years, were systemically healthy Caucasian individuals from Russia. Each donor gave ten milliliters of peripheral blood, drawn into EDTA-treated Vacutainer tubes. Ficoll-Paque density-gradient centrifugation was used to isolate PBMCs, with at least 7 million per sample. Total RNA was extracted from PBMCs with Trizol reagent, with at least 5.5 micrograms obtained per sample. Naive CD45RAhigh/CD27high T cell percentages were measured by flow cytometry on a PBMC aliquot from every donor. The specimen sequenced was blood. This sequence was found in a woman older than 75 in good health. The rearranged chain carries TRBV12-3 or TRBV12-4 and TRBJ1-2, with TRBD1 identical over 10 junction bases. The CDR3 region has the sequence CASSLEGQGFGYTF. The base sequence is TGTGCCAGCAGTTTAGAGGGACAGGGGTTTGGCTACACCTTC.